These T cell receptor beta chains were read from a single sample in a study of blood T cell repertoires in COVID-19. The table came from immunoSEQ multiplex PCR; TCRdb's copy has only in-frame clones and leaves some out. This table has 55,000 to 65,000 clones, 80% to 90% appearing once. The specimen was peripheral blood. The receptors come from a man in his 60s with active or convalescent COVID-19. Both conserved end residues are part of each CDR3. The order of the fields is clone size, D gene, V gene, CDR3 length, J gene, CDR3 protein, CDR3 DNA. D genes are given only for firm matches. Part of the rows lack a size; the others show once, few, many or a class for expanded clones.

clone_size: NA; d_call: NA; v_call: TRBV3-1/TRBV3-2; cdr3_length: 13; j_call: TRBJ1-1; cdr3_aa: CASSLIRETEAFF; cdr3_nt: TGTGCCAGCAGTCTCATCCGGGAGACTGAAGCTTTCTTT
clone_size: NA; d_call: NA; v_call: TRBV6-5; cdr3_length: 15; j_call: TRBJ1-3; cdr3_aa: CASSYTQARGNTIYF; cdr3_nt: TGTGCCAGCAGTTACACACAGGCGCGTGGAAACACCATATATTTT
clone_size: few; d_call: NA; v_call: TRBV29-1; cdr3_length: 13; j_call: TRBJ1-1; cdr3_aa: CSATSQGKEEAFF; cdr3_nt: TGCAGCGCCACCTCACAGGGAAAAGAGGAAGCTTTCTTT
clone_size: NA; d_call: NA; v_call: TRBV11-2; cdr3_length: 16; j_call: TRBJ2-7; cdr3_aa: CASSLVGTRLTHEQYF; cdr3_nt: TGTGCCAGCAGCTTAGTGGGGACACGGTTAACCCACGAGCAGTACTTC
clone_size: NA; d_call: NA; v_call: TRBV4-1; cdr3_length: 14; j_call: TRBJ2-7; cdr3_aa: CASSQDLYYYEQYF; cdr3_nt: TGCGCCAGCAGCCAAGATCTTTACTACTACGAGCAGTACTTC
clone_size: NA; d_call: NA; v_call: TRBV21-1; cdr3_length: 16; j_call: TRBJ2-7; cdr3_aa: CASSLNGTEASYEQYF; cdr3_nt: TGTGCCAGCAGCCTGAATGGAACAGAAGCTTCCTACGAGCAGTACTTC
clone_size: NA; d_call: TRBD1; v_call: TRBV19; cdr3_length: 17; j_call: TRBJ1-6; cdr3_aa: CASSPDLGTGYNSPLHF; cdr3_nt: TGTGCCAGTAGTCCGGACCTTGGGACAGGGTACAATTCACCCCTCCACTTT
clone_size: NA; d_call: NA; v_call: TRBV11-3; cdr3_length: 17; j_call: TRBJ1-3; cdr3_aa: CASSHPRQVPSGNTIYF; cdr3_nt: TGTGCCAGCAGCCACCCCCGACAGGTCCCCTCTGGAAACACCATATATTTT
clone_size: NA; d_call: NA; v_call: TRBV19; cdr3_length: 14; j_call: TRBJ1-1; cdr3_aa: CASSMAGKNTEAFF; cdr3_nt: TGTGCCAGTAGTATGGCAGGGAAGAACACTGAAGCTTTCTTT
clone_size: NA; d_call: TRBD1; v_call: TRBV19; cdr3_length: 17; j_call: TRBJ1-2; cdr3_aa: CASSFRDRAPEGYGYTF; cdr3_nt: TGTGCCAGTAGTTTCCGGGACAGGGCTCCGGAGGGCTATGGCTACACCTTC
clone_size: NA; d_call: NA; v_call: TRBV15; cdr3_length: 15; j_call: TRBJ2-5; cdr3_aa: CATSRDPAGRETQYF; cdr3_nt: TGTGCCACCAGCAGAGATCCGGCGGGGCGAGAGACCCAGTACTTC
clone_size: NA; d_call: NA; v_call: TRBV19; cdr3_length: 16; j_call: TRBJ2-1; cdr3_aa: CASSIQLASSYNEQFF; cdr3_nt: TGTGCCAGTAGTATCCAACTAGCTAGCTCCTACAATGAGCAGTTCTTC
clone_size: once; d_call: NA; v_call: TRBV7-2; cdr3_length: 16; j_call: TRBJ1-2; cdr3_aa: CASSPEGTRANYGYTF; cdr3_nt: TGTGCCAGCAGCCCCGAGGGGACAAGGGCTAACTATGGCTACACCTTC
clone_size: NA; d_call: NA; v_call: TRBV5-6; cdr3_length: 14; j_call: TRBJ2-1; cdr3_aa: CASSLLQGRNEQFF; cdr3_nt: TGTGCCAGCAGCTTGTTGCAGGGCCGGAATGAGCAGTTCTTC
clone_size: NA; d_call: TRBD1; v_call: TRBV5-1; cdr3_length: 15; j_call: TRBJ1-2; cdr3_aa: CASSTTGQEAYGYTF; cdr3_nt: TGCGCCAGCAGCACCACAGGACAGGAGGCCTATGGCTACACCTTC
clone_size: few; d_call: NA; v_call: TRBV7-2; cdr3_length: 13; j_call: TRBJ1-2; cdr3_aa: CASSQNRQSGYTF; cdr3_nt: TGTGCCAGCAGCCAAAATCGCCAGTCTGGCTACACCTTC
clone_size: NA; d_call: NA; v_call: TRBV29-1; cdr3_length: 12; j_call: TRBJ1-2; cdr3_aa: CSVEPGIYGYTF; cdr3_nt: TGCAGCGTTGAACCGGGGATCTATGGCTACACCTTC
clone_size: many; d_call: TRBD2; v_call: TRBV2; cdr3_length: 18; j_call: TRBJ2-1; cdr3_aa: CASSLRTSPGVSYNEQFF; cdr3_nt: TGTGCCAGCAGCCTCCGGACTAGCCCGGGGGTAAGCTACAATGAGCAGTTCTTC
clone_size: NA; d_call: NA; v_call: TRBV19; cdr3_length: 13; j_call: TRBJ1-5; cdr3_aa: CASSVQGDQPQHF; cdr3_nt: TGTGCCAGTAGTGTACAGGGAGATCAGCCCCAGCATTTT
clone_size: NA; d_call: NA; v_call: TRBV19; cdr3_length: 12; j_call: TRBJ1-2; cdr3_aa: CASRGADYGYTF; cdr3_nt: TGTGCCAGTAGGGGGGCGGACTATGGCTACACCTTC
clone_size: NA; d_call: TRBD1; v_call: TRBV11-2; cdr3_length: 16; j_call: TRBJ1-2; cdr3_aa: CASSLAGQGSRYGYTF; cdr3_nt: TGTGCCAGCAGCCTTGCGGGACAGGGGTCGAGGTATGGCTACACCTTC
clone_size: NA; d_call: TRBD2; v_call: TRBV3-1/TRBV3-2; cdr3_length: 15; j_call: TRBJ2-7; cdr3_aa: CASSQKRDLSYEQYF; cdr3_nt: TGTGCCAGCAGCCAGAAGCGGGACCTCTCCTACGAGCAGTACTTC
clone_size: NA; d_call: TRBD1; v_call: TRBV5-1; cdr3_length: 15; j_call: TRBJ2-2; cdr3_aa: CASSLGQGNTGELFF; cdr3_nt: TGCGCCAGCAGCTTGGGACAGGGCAACACCGGGGAGCTGTTTTTT
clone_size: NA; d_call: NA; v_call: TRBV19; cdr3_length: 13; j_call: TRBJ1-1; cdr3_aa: CASSIRANTEAFF; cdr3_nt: TGTGCCAGTAGTATTAGAGCGAACACTGAAGCTTTCTTT
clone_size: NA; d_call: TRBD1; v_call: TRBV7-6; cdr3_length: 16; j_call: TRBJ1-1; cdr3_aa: CASSWTGKEENTEAFF; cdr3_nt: TGTGCCAGCAGCTGGACAGGGAAGGAGGAGAACACTGAAGCTTTCTTT
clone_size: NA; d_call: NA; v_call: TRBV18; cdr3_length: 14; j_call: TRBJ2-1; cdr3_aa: CASSPQNANNEQFF; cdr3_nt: TGTGCCAGCTCACCACAGAACGCGAACAATGAGCAGTTCTTC
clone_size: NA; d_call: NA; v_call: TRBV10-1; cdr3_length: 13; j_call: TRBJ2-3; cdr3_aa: CASSQRGTDTQYF; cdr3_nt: TGCGCCAGCAGTCAGCGAGGCACAGATACGCAGTATTTT
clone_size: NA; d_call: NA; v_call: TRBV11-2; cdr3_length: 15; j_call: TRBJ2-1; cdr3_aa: CASSWTTSPRDEQFF; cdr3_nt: TGTGCCAGCAGCTGGACTACAAGCCCCAGGGATGAGCAGTTCTTC
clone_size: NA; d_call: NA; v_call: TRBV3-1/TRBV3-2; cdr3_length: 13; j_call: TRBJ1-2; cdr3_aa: CASSQLRHGGYTF; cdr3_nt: TGTGCCAGCAGCCAATTACGGCACGGGGGCTACACCTTC
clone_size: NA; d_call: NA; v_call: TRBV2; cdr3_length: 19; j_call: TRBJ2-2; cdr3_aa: CASSEALHSWDKNTGELFF; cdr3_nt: TGTGCCAGCAGTGAAGCGCTTCATTCTTGGGACAAGAACACCGGGGAGCTGTTTTTT
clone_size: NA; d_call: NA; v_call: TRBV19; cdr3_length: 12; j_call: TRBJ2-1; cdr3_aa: CASADRSNEQFF; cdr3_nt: TGTGCCAGTGCGGACAGATCCAATGAGCAGTTCTTC
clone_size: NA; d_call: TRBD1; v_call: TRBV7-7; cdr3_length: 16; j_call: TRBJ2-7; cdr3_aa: CASSLVLGQGAYEQYF; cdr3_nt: TGTGCCAGCAGCTTAGTATTAGGCCAGGGGGCATACGAGCAGTACTTC
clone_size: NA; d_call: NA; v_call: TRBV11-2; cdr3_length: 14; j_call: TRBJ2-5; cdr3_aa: CASSLAGRGETQYF; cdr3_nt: TGTGCCAGCAGCTTAGCTGGCAGGGGTGAGACCCAGTACTTC
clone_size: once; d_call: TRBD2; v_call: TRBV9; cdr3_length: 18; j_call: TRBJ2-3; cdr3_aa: CASSVGLAGGTLPDTQYF; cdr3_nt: TGTGCCAGCAGCGTAGGACTAGCGGGGGGGACCCTACCAGATACGCAGTATTTT
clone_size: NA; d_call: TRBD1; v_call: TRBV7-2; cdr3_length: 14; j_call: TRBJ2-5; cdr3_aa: CASSSTGTQETQYF; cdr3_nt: TGTGCCAGCAGCTCGACAGGGACACAAGAGACCCAGTACTTC
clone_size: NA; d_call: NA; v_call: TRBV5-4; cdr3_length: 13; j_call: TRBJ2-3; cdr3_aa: CASSLARTDTQYF; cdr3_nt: TGTGCCAGCAGCTTAGCTAGAACAGATACGCAGTATTTT
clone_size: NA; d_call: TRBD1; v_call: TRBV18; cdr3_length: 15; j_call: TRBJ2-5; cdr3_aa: CASSPRRDRQETQYF; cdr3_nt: TGTGCCAGCTCACCCAGACGGGACAGGCAAGAGACCCAGTACTTC
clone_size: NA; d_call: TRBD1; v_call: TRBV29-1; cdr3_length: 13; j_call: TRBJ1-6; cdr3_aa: CSVGDRVGSPLHF; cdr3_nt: TGCAGCGTGGGCGACAGGGTGGGTTCACCCCTCCACTTT
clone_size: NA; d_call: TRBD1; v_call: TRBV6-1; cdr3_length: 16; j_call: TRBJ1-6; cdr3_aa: CASSEPGTGVNSPLHF; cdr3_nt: TGTGCCAGCAGTGAACCCGGGACAGGGGTAAATTCACCCCTCCACTTT
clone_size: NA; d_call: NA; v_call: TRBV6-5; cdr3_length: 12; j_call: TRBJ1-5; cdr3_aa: CASNRGNQPQHF; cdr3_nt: TGTGCCAGCAACAGAGGGAATCAGCCCCAGCATTTT
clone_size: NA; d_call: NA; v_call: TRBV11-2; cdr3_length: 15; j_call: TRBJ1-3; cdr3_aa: CASSLDRDSGNTIYF; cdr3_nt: TGTGCCAGCAGCTTAGACAGGGACTCTGGAAACACCATATATTTT
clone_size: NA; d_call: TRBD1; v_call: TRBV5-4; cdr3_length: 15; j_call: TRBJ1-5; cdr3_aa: CASSSGQGPNQPQHF; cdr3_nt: TGTGCCAGCAGCTCCGGACAGGGTCCCAATCAGCCCCAGCATTTT
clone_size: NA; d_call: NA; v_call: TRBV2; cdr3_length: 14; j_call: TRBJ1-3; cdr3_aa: CASRDLSSGNTIYF; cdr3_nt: TGTGCCAGCCGAGACTTATCCTCTGGAAACACCATATATTTT
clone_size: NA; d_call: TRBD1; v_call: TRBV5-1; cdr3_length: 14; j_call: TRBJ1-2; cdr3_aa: CASSPGQTLRGYTF; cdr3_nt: TGCGCCAGCAGCCCGGGACAGACCCTCCGTGGCTACACCTTC
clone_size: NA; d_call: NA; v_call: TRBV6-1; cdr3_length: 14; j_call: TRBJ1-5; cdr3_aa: CASKETGNGQPQHF; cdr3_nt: TGTGCCAGCAAAGAAACAGGGAACGGGCAGCCCCAGCATTTT
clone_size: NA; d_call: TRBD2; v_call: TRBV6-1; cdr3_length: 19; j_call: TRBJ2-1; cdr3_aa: CASSESGGRETLSYNEQFF; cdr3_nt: TGTGCCAGCAGTGAAAGTGGGGGGAGGGAGACCCTATCCTACAATGAGCAGTTCTTC
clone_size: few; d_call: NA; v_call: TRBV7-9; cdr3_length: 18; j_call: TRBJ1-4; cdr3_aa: CASSLLSGTQQTNEKLFF; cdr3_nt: TGTGCCAGCAGCTTACTATCCGGGACACAACAAACTAATGAAAAACTGTTTTTT
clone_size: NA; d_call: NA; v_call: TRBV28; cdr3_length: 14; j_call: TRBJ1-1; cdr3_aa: CASSLFRGGTEAFF; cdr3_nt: TGTGCCAGCAGTTTATTTCGGGGGGGCACTGAAGCTTTCTTT
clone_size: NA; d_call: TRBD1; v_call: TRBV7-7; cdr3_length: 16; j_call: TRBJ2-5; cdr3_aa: CASSTGQGAVQGTQYF; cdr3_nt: TGTGCCAGCAGCACCGGACAGGGGGCTGTTCAGGGGACCCAGTACTTC
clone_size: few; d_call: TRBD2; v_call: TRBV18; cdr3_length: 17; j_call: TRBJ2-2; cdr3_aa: CASSPGLAGGSIGELFF; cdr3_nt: TGTGCCAGCTCACCGGGACTAGCGGGAGGAAGTATCGGGGAGCTGTTTTTT
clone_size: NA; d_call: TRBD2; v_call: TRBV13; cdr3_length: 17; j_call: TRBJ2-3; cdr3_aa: CASSPGLAGGSSDTQYF; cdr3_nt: TGTGCCAGCAGCCCGGGACTAGCGGGAGGTTCTTCAGATACGCAGTATTTT
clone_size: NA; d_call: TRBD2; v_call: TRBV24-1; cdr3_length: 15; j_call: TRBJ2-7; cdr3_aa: CATSDPRTREYEQYF; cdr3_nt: TGTGCCACCAGTGACCCACGGACTAGGGAATACGAGCAGTACTTC
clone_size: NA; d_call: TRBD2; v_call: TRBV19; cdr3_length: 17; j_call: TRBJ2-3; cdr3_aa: CATTFSGGAHSTDTQYF; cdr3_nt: TGTGCCACCACGTTTAGCGGGGGAGCCCATAGCACAGATACGCAGTATTTT
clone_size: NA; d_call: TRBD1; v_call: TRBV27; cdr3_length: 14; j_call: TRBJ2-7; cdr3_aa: CASTPGQGRYEQYF; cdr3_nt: TGTGCCAGCACGCCGGGACAGGGGAGGTACGAGCAGTACTTC